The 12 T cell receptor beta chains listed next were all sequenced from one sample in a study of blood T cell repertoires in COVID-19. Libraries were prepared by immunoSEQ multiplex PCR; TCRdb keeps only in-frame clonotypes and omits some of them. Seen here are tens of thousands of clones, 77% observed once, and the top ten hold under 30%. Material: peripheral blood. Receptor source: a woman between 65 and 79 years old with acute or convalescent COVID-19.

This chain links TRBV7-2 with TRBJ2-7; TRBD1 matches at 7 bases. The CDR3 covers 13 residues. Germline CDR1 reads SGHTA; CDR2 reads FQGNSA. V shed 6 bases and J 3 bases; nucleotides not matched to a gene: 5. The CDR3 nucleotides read TGTGCCAGCAGACCTGCAGGGGGCTACGAGCAGTACTTC. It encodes CASRPAGGYEQYF. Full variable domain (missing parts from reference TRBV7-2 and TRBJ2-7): GAGVSQSPSNKVTEKGKDVELRCDPISGHTALYWYRQSLGQGLEFLIYFQGNSAPDKSGLPSDRFSAERTGGSVSTLTIQRTQQEDSAVYLCASRPAGGYEQYFGPGTRLTVT.

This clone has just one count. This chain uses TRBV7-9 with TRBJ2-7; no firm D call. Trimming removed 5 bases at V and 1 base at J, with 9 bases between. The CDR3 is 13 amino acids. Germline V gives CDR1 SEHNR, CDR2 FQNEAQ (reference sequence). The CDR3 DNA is TGTGCCAGCAGCCCTGTCGGGTCCTACGAGCAGTACTTC. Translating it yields CASSPVGSYEQYF.

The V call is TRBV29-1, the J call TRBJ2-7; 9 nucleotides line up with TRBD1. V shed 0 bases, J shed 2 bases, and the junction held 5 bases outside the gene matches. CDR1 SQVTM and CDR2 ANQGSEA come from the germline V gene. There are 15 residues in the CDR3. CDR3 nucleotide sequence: TGCAGCGTTGAAGATTGGGGGACAGGGACCTACGAGCAGTACTTC. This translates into CSVEDWGTGTYEQYF.

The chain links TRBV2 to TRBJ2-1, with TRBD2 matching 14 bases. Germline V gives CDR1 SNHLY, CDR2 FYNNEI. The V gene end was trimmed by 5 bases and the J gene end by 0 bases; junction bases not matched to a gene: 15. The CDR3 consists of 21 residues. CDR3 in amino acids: CASSRDSTSGRAVGSYNEQFF. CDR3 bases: TGTGCCAGCAGTCGGGATTCGACTAGCGGGAGGGCCGTGGGCTCCTACAATGAGCAGTTCTTC.

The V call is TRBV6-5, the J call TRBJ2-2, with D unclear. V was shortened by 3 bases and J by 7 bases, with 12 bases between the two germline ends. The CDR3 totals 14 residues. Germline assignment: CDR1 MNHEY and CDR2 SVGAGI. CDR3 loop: CASSYRRRIGELFF. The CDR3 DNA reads TGTGCCAGCAGTTATCGTCGGCGGATCGGGGAGCTGTTTTTT.

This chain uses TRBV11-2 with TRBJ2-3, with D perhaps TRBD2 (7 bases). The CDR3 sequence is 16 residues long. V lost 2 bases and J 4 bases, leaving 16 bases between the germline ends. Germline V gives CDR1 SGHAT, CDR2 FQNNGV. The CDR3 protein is CASSLKLAGAADTQYF. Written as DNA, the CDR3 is TGTGCCAGCAGCTTAAAGCTTGCGGGGGCCGCAGATACGCAGTATTTT. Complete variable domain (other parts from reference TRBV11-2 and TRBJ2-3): EAGVAQSPRYKIIEKRQSVAFWCNPISGHATLYWYQQILGQGPKLLIQFQNNGVVDDSQLPKDRFSAERLKGVDSTLKIQPAKLEDSAVYLCASSLKLAGAADTQYFGPGTRLTVL.

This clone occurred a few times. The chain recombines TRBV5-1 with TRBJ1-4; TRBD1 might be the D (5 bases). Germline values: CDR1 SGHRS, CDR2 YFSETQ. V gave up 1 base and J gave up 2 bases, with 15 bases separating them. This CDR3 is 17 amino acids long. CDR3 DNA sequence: TGCGCCAGCAGCTTGAATTCCAGGGTGGGGACTAATGAAAAACTGTTTTTT. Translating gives CASSLNSRVGTNEKLFF.

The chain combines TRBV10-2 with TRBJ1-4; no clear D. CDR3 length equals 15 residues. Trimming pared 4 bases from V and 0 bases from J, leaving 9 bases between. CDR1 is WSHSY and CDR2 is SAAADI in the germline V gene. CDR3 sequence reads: CASSGPRATNEKLFF. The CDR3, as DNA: TGCGCCAGCAGTGGCCCGAGGGCAACTAATGAAAAACTGTTTTTT.

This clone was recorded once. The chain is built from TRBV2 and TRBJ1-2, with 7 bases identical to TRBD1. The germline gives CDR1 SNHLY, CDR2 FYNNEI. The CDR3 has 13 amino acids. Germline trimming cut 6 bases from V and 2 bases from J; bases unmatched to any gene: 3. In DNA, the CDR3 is TGTGCCAGCAGCCTGACAGGGAACTATGGCTACACCTTC. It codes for CASSLTGNYGYTF. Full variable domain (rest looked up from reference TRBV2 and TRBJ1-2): EPEVTQTPSHQVTQMGQEVILRCVPISNHLYFYWYRQILGQKVEFLVSFYNNEISEKSEIFDDQFSVERPDGSNFTLKIRSTKLEDSAMYFCASSLTGNYGYTFGSGTRLTVV.

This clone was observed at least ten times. The CDR3 sequence is CASSQPRLFGMSNQPQHF. CDR3 DNA sequence: TGCGCCAGCAGTCAACCCCGACTCTTCGGTATGAGCAATCAGCCCCAGCATTTT. V and J are TRBV23-1 and TRBJ1-5; D unresolved. TRBV23-1 has ORF status, its function being uncertain. Trimming stripped 2 bases from V and 1 base from J, with 18 bases between. There are 18 residues in the CDR3.

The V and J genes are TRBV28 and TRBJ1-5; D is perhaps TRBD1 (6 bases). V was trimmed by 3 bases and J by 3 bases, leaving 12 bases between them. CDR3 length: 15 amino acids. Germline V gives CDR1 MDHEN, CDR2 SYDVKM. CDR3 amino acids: CASSLTGRVNQPQHF. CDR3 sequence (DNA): TGTGCCAGCAGTTTGACAGGCAGGGTCAATCAGCCCCAGCATTTT.

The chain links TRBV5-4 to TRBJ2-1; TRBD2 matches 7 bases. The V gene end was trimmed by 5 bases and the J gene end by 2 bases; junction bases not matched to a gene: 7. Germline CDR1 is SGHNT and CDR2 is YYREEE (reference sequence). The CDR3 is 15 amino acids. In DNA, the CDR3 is TGTGCCAGCAGATCCGCTAGCGGCGCCTACAATGAGCAGTTCTTC. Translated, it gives CASRSASGAYNEQFF.